These 5 T cell receptor beta chains were all obtained from the same sample, sequenced in a study of blood T cell repertoires in COVID-19. Method: immunoSEQ multiplex PCR; TCRdb's copy keeps in-frame clones and lacks some. Here the sample spans about 270,000 clones, over 85% being singletons. Material: PBMCs or T cells enriched from blood (not recorded which). The receptors shown here come from a woman aged 55-69 years who had recovered from COVID-19.

This chain uses TRBV6-2 or TRBV6-3 with TRBJ1-2; D is unclear. V lost 4 bases, J lost 8 bases, and 17 bases lay in between. This CDR3 contains 14 residues. The germline CDR1 and CDR2 sequences are MNHEY and SVGEGT. The CDR3 spells CASSFRGLSNGYTF. The CDR3, as DNA: TGTGCCAGCAGTTTTAGAGGGTTATCTAACGGCTACACCTTC.

This chain joins TRBV11-1 and TRBJ1-2; 8 bases fit TRBD1. The CDR3 extends over 15 amino acids. Trimming at V came to 5 bases and at J to 7 bases, leaving 12 bases not matched to a gene. Germline CDR1 and CDR2: SGHAT and FQDESV (reference sequence). For the CDR3, the DNA is TGTGCCAGCAGCCCCCGAGGGGCAGGGGGCCGTGGCTACACCTTC. Residues: CASSPRGAGGRGYTF. The whole variable domain, filled in from reference TRBV11-1 and TRBJ1-2, reads EAEVAQSPRYKITEKSQAVAFWCDPISGHATLYWYRQILGQGPELLVQFQDESVVDDSQLPKDRFSAERLKGVDSTLKIQPAELGDSAMYLCASSPRGAGGRGYTFGSGTRLTVV.

CDR3 sequence: CASSFTSSSNTGELFF. The DNA of the CDR3 is TGTGCCAGCAGTTTTACTAGCAGCAGTAACACCGGGGAGCTGTTTTTT. This sequence joins TRBV27 and TRBJ2-2; perhaps TRBD2 as D (6 bases). Per germline, CDR1 MNHEY and CDR2 SMNVEV (reference sequence). V was pared by 3 bases and J by 2 bases, with 13 bases between. This CDR3 spans 16 amino acids.

The V and J genes are TRBV2 and TRBJ2-6, with 9 nucleotides matching TRBD1. The V gene's germline CDR1 is SNHLY and CDR2 FYNNEI. CDR3 length: 16 amino acids. Trimming took 8 bases from V and 1 from J; bases not matched to a gene: 6. This CDR3 is CASGTGGRSGANVLTF. CDR3 DNA: TGTGCCAGCGGTACAGGGGGCCGTTCTGGGGCCAACGTCCTGACTTTC.

The chain is built from TRBV7-9 and TRBJ1-2; 9 bases fit TRBD1. Germline-derived CDR1 and CDR2 are SEHNR and FQNEAQ (reference sequence). The trim removed 5 bases at V and 5 bases at J, leaving 9 bases unmatched. CDR3 size: 15 residues. This CDR3 is CASSPQGATIYGYTF. CDR3 coding DNA: TGTGCCAGCAGCCCACAGGGGGCGACTATTTATGGCTACACCTTC. The whole variable domain, filled in from reference TRBV7-9 and TRBJ1-2, reads DTGVSQNPRHKITKRGQNVTFRCDPISEHNRLYWYRQTLGQGPEFLTYFQNEAQLEKSRLLSDRFSAERPKGSFSTLEIQRTEQGDSAMYLCASSPQGATIYGYTFGSGTRLTVV.